The present T cell receptor (beta chain) was sequenced within a study of T-cell reconstitution after alpha-beta-depleted transplantation in children. With 1 base removed from V and 6 bases from J, the gap between germline ends came to 16 bases. The germline V gene has CDR1 DFQATT and CDR2 SNEGSKA (reference sequence). The CDR3 spans 15 residues. Researchers prepared the TCRbeta library using unique molecular identifiers, the study reports. In TCRdb, the PCR reads were re-called with MiXCR into one record per CDR3 protein. The sample includes over 85,000 distinct CDR3 sequences, approximately 10% of them seen just once. This clonotype was seen repeatedly, ten times or more.

Sample: PBMCs from the stem cell graft donor, taken from the stem cell graft. J is TRBJ1-5 and V is TRBV20-1; D might be TRBD1 (5 bases). The TCR was taken from a human donor who donated a stem cell graft to a child with acute lymphoblastic leukemia. This chain's CDR3 is CSARALSGGGQPQHF. CDR3 bases: TGCAGTGCTAGAGCCTTGTCGGGGGGAGGTCAGCCCCAGCATTTT.